This entry describes one T cell receptor beta chain. Its target is unknown. The authors drew about 9.9 milliliters of peripheral blood from each donor. V lost 1 base and J lost 4, with 13 bases in between. Germline V gene data show CDR1 as DFQATT and CDR2 as SNEGSKA (reference sequence). This CDR3 spans 14 amino acids. The record originates from a study of blood T cells in healthy people across ages. Findings and caveats of the study: Nothing was known about donor CMV status, and this possibly confounded expanded clonotype changes. Among long-lived donors, naive CD4+ cells were more numerous and diversity higher than in aged donors.

The use of a sample-barcoded 5' primer and a J-beta primer mix characterized a second PCR of 7 to 11 cycles. TCRdb itself ran the 5' RACE reads through MiXCR, one entry per CDR3 protein. This table has fewer than 1.5 million distinct CDR3 sequences, roughly 40% appearing once. This rearrangement joins TRBV20-1 to TRBJ2-5; no firm D call. The source material was blood. This receptor was obtained from a woman under 30 in good health. The CDR3 DNA sequence: TGCAGTGCTAGAGGTCTGGTGGTGGGAGAGACCCAGTACTTC. This codes for CSARGLVVGETQYF.